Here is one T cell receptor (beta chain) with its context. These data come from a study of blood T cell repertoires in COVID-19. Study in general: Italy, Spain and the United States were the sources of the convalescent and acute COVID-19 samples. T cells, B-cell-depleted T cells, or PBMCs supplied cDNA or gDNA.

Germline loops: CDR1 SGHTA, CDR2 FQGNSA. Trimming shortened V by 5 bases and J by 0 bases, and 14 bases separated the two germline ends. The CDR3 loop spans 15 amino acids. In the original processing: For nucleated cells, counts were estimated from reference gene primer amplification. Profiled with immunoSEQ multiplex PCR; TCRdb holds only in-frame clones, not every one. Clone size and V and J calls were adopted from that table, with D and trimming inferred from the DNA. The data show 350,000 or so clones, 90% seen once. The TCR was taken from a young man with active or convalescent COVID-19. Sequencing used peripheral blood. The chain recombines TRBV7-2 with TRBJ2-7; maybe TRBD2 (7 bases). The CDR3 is CASSHLGGASYEQYF. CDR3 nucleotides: TGTGCCAGCAGCCACCTAGGGGGGGCCTCCTACGAGCAGTACTTC.